The subject of this entry is one T cell receptor (beta chain). The antigen remains unidentified. Donors needed at least one pre-ART PBMC sample plus at least two post-ART samples. The United States was where all participants with HIV were treated. Germline V gives CDR1 MNHEY, CDR2 SVGAGI. V lost 0 bases to trimming and J lost 7 bases, with 12 bases between them. CDR3 length: 14 residues. The sample originates from a study of long-term antiretroviral therapy in people with HIV. Study-wide results and caveats: Viral resistance, ART adherence and therapy changes all lacked available data.

immunoSEQ v3.0 was run at survey level. The protocol was immunoSEQ multiplex PCR, while the TCRdb copy is restricted to in-frame clones and leaves out a portion. The profile shows about 23,000 clones, around nine tenths of them singletons. The clonotype was recovered from a man in his fifties or sixties with HIV. The input for sequencing was unsorted PBMCs, taken 0.6 years after starting antiretroviral therapy. The chain employs TRBV6-5 and TRBJ1-2; D uncertain. The CDR3 spells CASSYSTAGGGYTF. Written as DNA, the CDR3 is TGTGCCAGCAGTTACTCGACCGCCGGCGGTGGCTACACCTTC.